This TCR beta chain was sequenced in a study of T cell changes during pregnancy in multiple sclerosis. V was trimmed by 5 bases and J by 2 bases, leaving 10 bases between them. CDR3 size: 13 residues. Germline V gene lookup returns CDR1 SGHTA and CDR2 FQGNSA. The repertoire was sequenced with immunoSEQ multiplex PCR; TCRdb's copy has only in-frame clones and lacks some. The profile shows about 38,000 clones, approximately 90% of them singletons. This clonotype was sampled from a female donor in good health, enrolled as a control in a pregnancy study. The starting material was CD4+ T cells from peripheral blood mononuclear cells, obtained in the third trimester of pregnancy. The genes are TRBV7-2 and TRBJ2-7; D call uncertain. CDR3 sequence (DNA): TGTGCCAGCAGCCCCCCGAGCCCCTACGAGCAGTACTTC. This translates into CASSPPSPYEQYF.